One and the same sample provided the 9 T cell receptor beta chains below, sequenced in a study of T cell responses to AZD1222 COVID-19 vaccine. The data were produced by immunoSEQ multiplex PCR, yet TCRdb's version contains in-frame clones alone and is incomplete. The sample consists of about 70,000 clones, roughly 84% of them appearing once. Specimen: peripheral blood, collected on day 0 of AZD1222 vaccination. The source of these receptors is an adult in good health.

The chain is built from TRBV28 and TRBJ1-5; TRBD1 is a possible D gene (5 bases). Trimming left V 7 bases short and J 5 bases short, with 12 bases between. This CDR3 is built from 13 residues. Germline CDR1 and CDR2: MDHEN and SYDVKM. The CDR3 DNA reads as TGTGCCAGCACGGGGGTTTGGGATCAGCCCCAGCATTTT. Protein: CASTGVWDQPQHF.

J is TRBJ2-3 and V is TRBV7-2; D is ambiguous. This CDR3 is 15 amino acids long. Germline V gene lookup returns CDR1 SGHTA and CDR2 FQGNSA. V shed 0 bases and J shed 7 bases, with 14 bases lying between them. The CDR3 DNA is TGTGCCAGCAGCTTAGCGTATGGTGGTATCAATACGCAGTATTTT. Translated, it gives CASSLAYGGINTQYF.

The V call is TRBV2, the J call TRBJ2-4; 10 bases agree with TRBD2. V gave up 5 bases and J gave up 8 bases; unmatched junction bases: 3. Germline CDR1 is SNHLY and CDR2 is FYNNEI. The CDR3 runs 13 residues. The CDR3 protein is CASSSGTSDIQYF. CDR3 nucleotide sequence: TGTGCCAGCAGTTCCGGGACTAGCGACATTCAGTACTTC.

The chain is built from TRBV5-1 and TRBJ2-2; D is uncertain. CDR1 is SGHRS and CDR2 is YFSETQ in the germline V gene. This CDR3 has 12 residues. V gave up 6 bases and J gave up 7 bases, with 10 bases separating them. The CDR3 DNA follows: TGCGCCAGCACCACTAATCGCGGGGAGCTGTTTTTT. Amino acid sequence: CASTTNRGELFF.

This chain links TRBV28 with TRBJ2-1; tentatively, D is TRBD1 (6 bases). Trimming removed 5 bases at V and 7 bases at J, with 21 bases between. In germline, CDR1 is MDHEN, CDR2 SYDVKM. CDR3 size: 16 residues. The CDR3 region is CASSDPVGARGNEQFF. The CDR3, as DNA: TGTGCCAGCAGTGACCCCGTGGGGGCCCGGGGTAATGAGCAGTTCTTC.

This sequence joins TRBV15 and TRBJ1-2; D perhaps matches TRBD1 (6 bases). Looked up from germline, CDR1 is LNHNV and CDR2 is YYDKDF (reference sequence). The CDR3 loop spans 14 amino acids. V was cut by 1 base and J by 6 bases, with 12 bases left in between. The CDR3 nucleotides read TGTGCCACCAGCAGAGGCAACGGGGGCGATGGCTACACCTTC. Translation gives CATSRGNGGDGYTF.

This clone was observed a single time. The chain links TRBV10-2 to TRBJ1-1, with 8 bases that match TRBD1. With 7 bases clipped from V and 5 bases from J, the junction kept 3 bases outside the gene matches. Germline CDR1 and CDR2: WSHSY and SAAADI. The CDR3 contains 12 residues. CDR3 nucleotides: TGCGCCAGCACGACAGGGGAAACTGAAGCTTTCTTT. It translates to CASTTGETEAFF.

This chain connects TRBV6-4 to TRBJ2-2, with 9 positions matching TRBD1. This CDR3 has 18 residues. Germline CDR1 reads MRHNA; CDR2 reads SNTAGT. After removal of 6 bases from V and 0 bases from J, the junction contained 11 bases not matched to a gene. The chain's CDR3 is CASSPGTGHTPNTGELFF. The CDR3 DNA sequence: TGTGCCAGCAGCCCCGGGACAGGGCATACTCCGAACACCGGGGAGCTGTTTTTT.

CDR3 loop: CASRLPGRLNTEAFF. CDR3 DNA: TGTGCCAGCAGACTACCGGGCAGGTTGAACACTGAAGCTTTCTTT. V usage is TRBV11-2 and J usage is TRBJ1-1, with D hard to call. The CDR3 is 15 amino acids. CDR1 is SGHAT and CDR2 is FQNNGV in the germline V gene. V lost 6 bases, J lost 0 bases, and 14 bases lay in between.